These 21 T cell receptor beta chains were sequenced from one sample in a study of blood T cells in healthy people across ages. Primed by a sample-barcoded 5' primer and a J-beta primer mix, a second PCR proceeded for 7 to 11 cycles. TCRdb ran MiXCR on the 5' RACE reads and lists one entry per CDR3 protein. The sample has fewer than 600,000 distinct CDR3 sequences, 27% seen once; the top ten hold roughly 3.5%. These data were likewise used in another study, on T cells of mothers and their children.

The sample consisted of blood. The receptors were sampled from a boy between 2 and 15 years old in good health.

The V gene is TRBV3-1, the J gene TRBJ2-1, with D possibly TRBD2 on 6 matching bases. The germline V gene has CDR1 LGHDT and CDR2 YNNKEL (reference sequence). The CDR3 length is 15 residues. V lost 1 base to trimming and J lost 4 bases, with 11 bases between them. The CDR3, as DNA: TGTGCCAGCAGCCAAGCGGCGGGACGTTACAATGAGCAGTTCTTC. Residues: CASSQAAGRYNEQFF.

This chain links TRBV6-6 with TRBJ1-2; 7 bases are a match to TRBD1. V lost 2 bases to trimming and J lost 5 bases; unmatched junction nucleotides: 11. CDR1 is MNHNY, CDR2 SVGAGI, per germline (reference sequence). The length of the CDR3 is 16 residues. The CDR3 reads CASSYEGQRSPYGYTF. For the CDR3, the DNA is TGTGCCAGCAGTTACGAGGGACAGAGGTCCCCTTATGGCTACACCTTC.

The V call is TRBV12-3 or TRBV12-4, the J call TRBJ1-3, with D unresolved. This CDR3 is 14 amino acids long. V dropped 3 bases and J dropped 2 bases, with 8 bases sitting between them. The CDR3 region is CASSFLDAGNTIYF. The CDR3, as DNA: TGTGCCAGCAGTTTCCTGGACGCTGGAAACACCATATATTTT.

This clonotype was observed a handful of times. The rearrangement links TRBV4-1 to TRBJ1-4; D is ambiguous. Trimming shortened V by 1 base and J by 7 bases, and 7 bases separated the two germline ends. From germline, CDR1 is MGHRA and CDR2 YSYEKL. The CDR3 sequence is 13 residues long. The CDR3 DNA reads as TGCGCCAGCAGCCAAGTTCGGCGTGAAAAACTGTTTTTT. Its protein is CASSQVRREKLFF.

The rearrangement links TRBV10-3 to TRBJ2-7, with 7 bases aligning to TRBD2. This CDR3 region has 13 residues. Germline lookup yields CDR1 ENHRY and CDR2 SYGVKD. J lost 2 bases, V lost 4 bases, and 2 bases had no gene match. CDR3 nucleotides: TGTGCCATCAGTGTCGCGGGGGCCTACGAGCAGTACTTC. Protein product: CAISVAGAYEQYF.

The CDR3 coding sequence is TGCAGTGCTAGAGATGACCTAGCGGGGCGGGCCGGGGAGCTGTTTTTT. Its protein product is CSARDDLAGRAGELFF. This chain joins TRBV20-1 and TRBJ2-2; 9 bases agree with TRBD2. The trim removed 0 bases at V and 6 bases at J, leaving 8 bases unmatched. The length of the CDR3 is 16 residues. Germline-derived CDR1 and CDR2 are DFQATT and SNEGSKA (reference sequence).

The gene calls are TRBV9 and TRBJ1-2; D is perhaps TRBD1 (5 bases). There are 13 residues in the CDR3. CDR1 is SGDLS and CDR2 is YYNGEE in the germline V gene. V shed 3 bases and J shed 6 bases, with 12 bases lying between them. CDR3 bases: TGTGCCAGCAGCGCCCTCGTGGGGGATGGCTACACCTTC. Its protein is CASSALVGDGYTF.

This clonotype was picked up one time. V and J are TRBV7-8 and TRBJ1-4; tentatively, D is TRBD1 (5 bases). CDR3 size: 14 residues. CDR1 SGHVS and CDR2 FQNEAQ come from the germline V gene. V dropped 2 bases and J dropped 8 bases, with 12 bases sitting between them. The CDR3 here is CASSLLQGREKLFF. The CDR3 coding sequence is TGTGCCAGCAGCTTACTCCAGGGTCGAGAAAAACTGTTTTTT.

The chain employs TRBV5-1 and TRBJ1-1; D uncertain. Germline V lookup: CDR1 SGHRS, CDR2 YFSETQ. V lost 1 base and J 8 bases, leaving 9 bases between the germline ends. The CDR3 is 12 amino acids. CDR3 nucleotide sequence: TGCGCCAGCAGCTTGTACGGGAACGAAGCTTTCTTT. Residues: CASSLYGNEAFF.

In this sample, this clonotype turned up once. V and J are TRBV13 and TRBJ2-2; 7 bases match TRBD2. CDR1 is PRHDT and CDR2 is FYEKMQ in the germline V gene (reference sequence). The CDR3 is 16 amino acids. J was trimmed by 4 bases and V by 4 bases; bases with no gene match: 9. CDR3 in DNA: TGTGCCAGCAGCTCTAAGACTAGCTGGGTCACCGGGGAGCTGTTTTTT. Its protein is CASSSKTSWVTGELFF.

V usage is TRBV2 and J usage is TRBJ1-1, with D hard to call. CDR1 is SNHLY and CDR2 is FYNNEI in the germline V gene. Trimming pared 8 bases from V and 7 bases from J, leaving 14 bases between. The CDR3 contains 12 residues. In nucleotides, the CDR3 is TGTGCCAGCCGCGGAGGCCAACATGAAGCTTTCTTT. Translating gives CASRGGQHEAFF.

V gene TRBV11-2 combines with J gene TRBJ2-1; D is ambiguous. CDR3 length: 11 residues. V lost 0 bases, J lost 9 bases, and 3 bases lay in between. Per the germline V gene, CDR1 is SGHAT and CDR2 is FQNNGV. This CDR3 is CASSLDVEQFF. Here the CDR3 DNA reads TGTGCCAGCAGCTTAGATGTTGAGCAGTTCTTC.

This clonotype turned up a few times. This chain links TRBV20-1 with TRBJ2-5; 12 bases are shared with TRBD2. Losses at the gene ends were 0 bases for V and 2 bases for J; bases not matched to a gene: 13. Germline assignment: CDR1 DFQATT and CDR2 SNEGSKA (reference sequence). The CDR3 runs to 19 residues. The CDR3 DNA is TGCAGTGCTAGAGAGGGAGGTCTAGCGGGAGGGTGGAGGCAAGAGACCCAGTACTTC. It codes for CSAREGGLAGGWRQETQYF.

This clonotype occurred a few times. V usage is TRBV7-2 and J usage is TRBJ2-1, with D perhaps matching TRBD2 (6 bases). V was pared by 5 bases and J by 7 bases, with 21 bases between. The CDR3 loop spans 16 amino acids. Per germline, CDR1 SGHTA and CDR2 FQGNSA. CDR3: CASSISLAAPWNEQFF. The CDR3 nucleotides read TGTGCCAGCAGCATCTCATTAGCGGCACCGTGGAATGAGCAGTTCTTC.

This clonotype was detected only once. For the CDR3, the DNA is TGTGCCAGCAGAGAGAGGGGCCCTGAGCACTACGAGCAGTACTTC. Amino acid sequence: CASRERGPEHYEQYF. This rearrangement joins TRBV6-2 or TRBV6-3 to TRBJ2-5, with D perhaps assigned TRBD1 or TRBD2 (5 bases each). The J call could be wrong; TRBJ2-7 is a better fit for the DNA end. CDR1 and CDR2 (germline): MNHEY, SVGEGT. This CDR3 is 15 amino acids long.

This rearrangement joins TRBV7-2 to TRBJ2-3; maybe TRBD1 (5 bases). The CDR3 is 11 amino acids. Germline CDR1 is SGHTA and CDR2 is FQGNSA. The germline V and J ends were trimmed by 7 bases and 8 bases, with 10 bases remaining between them. CDR3 in DNA: TGTGCCAGCACCGACCAGGGTACGCAGTATTTT. Amino acids: CASTDQGTQYF. Using reference TRBV7-2 and TRBJ2-3 for the parts outside the CDR3, the full variable domain is GAGVSQSPSNKVTEKGKDVELRCDPISGHTALYWYRQSLGQGLEFLIYFQGNSAPDKSGLPSDRFSAERTGGSVSTLTIQRTQQEDSAVYLCASTDQGTQYFGPGTRLTVL.

The chain is built from TRBV7-2 and TRBJ2-7; TRBD1 aligns across 7 bases. The V gene's germline CDR1 is SGHTA and CDR2 FQGNSA. After removal of 6 bases from V and 1 base from J, the junction contained 12 bases not matched to a gene. This CDR3 spans 16 amino acids. The CDR3 DNA sequence: TGTGCCAGCAGTACTGGCCGACAGGGAGCATCCTACGAGCAGTACTTC. Encoded protein: CASSTGRQGASYEQYF.

There are a few counts of this clonotype. V gene TRBV6-5 combines with J gene TRBJ1-1; D remains ambiguous. V lost 5 bases and J lost 6, with 16 bases in between. The germline gives CDR1 MNHEY, CDR2 SVGAGI. The length of the CDR3 is 14 residues. CDR3 bases: TGTGCCAGCAGTGCACGCCGGAGTGGTGCTGAAGCTTTCTTT. Its protein is CASSARRSGAEAFF.

V usage is TRBV4-3 and J usage is TRBJ2-7; a weak D match, TRBD1 (6 bases). The CDR3 has 14 amino acids. V was cut by 4 bases and J by 6 bases, with 16 bases left in between. Germline CDR1 LGHNA, CDR2 YSLEER. The CDR3 nucleotides are TGCGCCAGCAGCCGAACACAGGGCGGAGGCGAGCAGTACTTC. It is translated as CASSRTQGGGEQYF.

The V and J genes are TRBV6-5 and TRBJ1-6; D is uncertain. Trimming took off 6 bases at V and 3 bases at J, with 9 bases between the two ends. This CDR3 contains 14 residues. Germline CDR1 is MNHEY and CDR2 is SVGAGI. The CDR3 region is CASSPEVYNSPLHF. CDR3 DNA: TGTGCCAGCAGCCCTGAGGTCTATAATTCACCCCTCCACTTT.

DNA of the CDR3: TGTGCCAGCAGTCCCCCAGGGGGTGCCGGGGAGCTGTTTTTT. Translating it yields CASSPPGGAGELFF. The chain carries TRBV12-3 or TRBV12-4 and TRBJ2-2; 7 bases agree with TRBD1. J gave up 6 bases and V 5 bases, and 6 bases lay outside the gene matches. CDR3 length: 14 amino acids.